This entry lists 22 T cell receptor beta chains sequenced from one sample in a study of naive and memory T cell subsets. Two oligonucleotides, mixed equimolar, formed the beta constant-region primer covering TRBC1 and TRBC2. One entry per CDR3 protein, called by TCRdb with MiXCR from the UMI-ligation and nested PCR reads. This table has 81,000 or so distinct CDR3 sequences, around 6.5% appearing once. Sequenced input: central memory CD4+ T cells from blood. The receptors shown here come from a human donor in good health.

This clonotype was seen many times. The chain has TRBV6-2 or TRBV6-3 and TRBJ2-7; 7 bases match TRBD1. With V trimmed by 3 bases and J by 5 bases, 10 bases remained unmatched. CDR1 MNHEY and CDR2 SVGEGT come from the germline V gene. This CDR3 has 15 residues. The CDR3: CASSYYGQVQDEQYF. As DNA, the CDR3 is TGTGCCAGCAGTTATTATGGACAGGTCCAAGACGAGCAGTACTTC.

This clonotype appeared a few times. The chain uses TRBV7-2 and TRBJ1-2; 8 bases are a match to TRBD1. Germline loops: CDR1 SGHTA, CDR2 FQGNSA. CDR3 length: 15 residues. V lost 7 bases, J lost 3 bases, and 10 bases stayed unmatched. CDR3 residues: CASTKTGGFDYGYTF. CDR3 DNA: TGTGCCAGCACCAAAACAGGGGGTTTTGACTATGGCTACACCTTC.

In its sample, this clonotype was seen many times. The genes are TRBV7-2 and TRBJ1-1; D not certain. V gave up 6 bases and J gave up 1 base, with 15 bases separating them. The CDR3 extends over 15 amino acids. CDR1 SGHTA and CDR2 FQGNSA come from the germline V gene. In nucleotides, the CDR3 is TGTGCCAGCAGTCCCCAAGCACTCCAGAACACTGAAGCTTTCTTT. Protein: CASSPQALQNTEAFF.

The CDR3 DNA reads as TGTGCCACCGCCCCGAGCTCCTACAATGAGCAGTTCTTC. This gives the protein CATAPSSYNEQFF. The genes are TRBV5-4 and TRBJ2-1, with D unresolved. The germline V gene has CDR1 SGHNT and CDR2 YYREEE (reference sequence). CDR3 size: 13 residues. Trimming removed 9 bases at V and 0 bases at J, with 10 bases between.

This clonotype is categorized as medium-sized. The chain employs TRBV28 and TRBJ2-3, with D uncertain. The V and J ends lost 3 bases and 3 bases respectively, with 10 bases between them. CDR3 size: 14 residues. Germline assignment: CDR1 MDHEN and CDR2 SYDVKM. CDR3 protein: CASSFRTKTDTQYF. CDR3 sequence (DNA): TGTGCCAGCAGTTTCAGAACTAAAACAGATACGCAGTATTTT.

This clonotype was counted many times. The V and J genes are TRBV14 and TRBJ2-1; D is possibly TRBD2 (7 bases). This CDR3 contains 12 residues. CDR1 is SGHDN and CDR2 is FVKESK in the germline V gene. The V and J ends lost 4 bases and 12 bases respectively, with 13 bases between them. The CDR3 sequence is CASSPPGGWQFF. CDR3 coding DNA: TGTGCCAGCAGCCCACCGGGGGGCTGGCAGTTCTTC.

This chain links TRBV12-3 or TRBV12-4 with TRBJ1-1, with 8 nucleotides matching TRBD1. Germline trimming cut 6 bases from V and 6 bases from J; bases unmatched to any gene: 9. There are 14 residues in the CDR3. The CDR3 spells CASRMTGEVPEAFF. The CDR3 DNA reads TGTGCCAGCAGAATGACAGGGGAGGTCCCTGAAGCTTTCTTT.

This clonotype was counted many times. The chain uses TRBV15 and TRBJ1-5; 7 bases fit TRBD1. The CDR3 extends over 16 amino acids. CDR1 is LNHNV, CDR2 YYDKDF, per germline (reference sequence). V was pared by 1 base and J by 2 bases, with 5 bases of the junction left unmatched. The CDR3 reads CATSRVVGGGNQPQHF. The DNA for the CDR3 is TGTGCCACCAGCAGAGTGGTAGGGGGCGGCAATCAGCCCCAGCATTTT.

This clonotype was seen at least ten times. The chain uses TRBV6-2 or TRBV6-3 and TRBJ1-5; D unresolved. Germline CDR1 is MNHEY and CDR2 is SVGEGT. With 4 bases removed from V and 0 bases from J, the gap between germline ends came to 4 bases. CDR3 size: 13 residues. The CDR3 region is CASSFTSNQPQHF. CDR3 coding DNA: TGTGCCAGCAGTTTTACTAGCAATCAGCCCCAGCATTTT.

This clonotype was picked up many times. J is TRBJ1-1 and V is TRBV6-6, with TRBD1 as a possible D gene (5 bases). Germline values: CDR1 MNHNY, CDR2 SVGAGI (reference sequence). Trimming shortened V by 8 bases and J by 5 bases, and 21 bases separated the two germline ends. The CDR3 is 15 residues long. CDR3 bases: TGTGCCAGCCTCAGACAGTTCCAGGCCTTAACTGAAGCTTTCTTT. Protein product: CASLRQFQALTEAFF.

This clonotype was counted a few times. J is TRBJ2-7 and V is TRBV6-2 or TRBV6-3; 8 bases fit TRBD2. With V trimmed by 5 bases and J by 5 bases, 8 bases remained unmatched. Germline CDR1 reads MNHEY; CDR2 reads SVGEGT. The CDR3 runs 14 residues. The CDR3 region has the DNA TGTGCCAGCAGTCGAAGCGGGAGTAATCACGAGCAGTACTTC. Translating gives CASSRSGSNHEQYF.

This clonotype has at least ten counts. The chain is built from TRBV6-6 and TRBJ1-3, with D maybe TRBD1 (6 bases). The CDR3 has 15 residues. Trimming cost V 5 bases and J 4 bases, with 15 bases left between them. Germline V CDR1 and CDR2: MNHNY, SVGAGI (reference sequence). The CDR3 DNA sequence: TGTGCCAGCAGTCAAAAGGGGGGAGCCGGAAACACCATATATTTT. It codes for CASSQKGGAGNTIYF.

This clonotype was seen ten or more times. The genes are TRBV29-1 and TRBJ2-7; 9 bases are a match to TRBD1. Unmatched junction bases numbered 5, after V lost 6 bases and J lost 5 bases. Germline CDR1 reads SQVTM; CDR2 reads ANQGSEA. There are 12 residues in the CDR3. The CDR3 DNA reads as TGCAGCGTCGGACAGGGGAGGAACGAGCAGTACTTC. This gives the protein CSVGQGRNEQYF.

The chain links TRBV19 to TRBJ1-1; D uncertain. This CDR3 contains 12 residues. The V gene lost 7 bases and the J gene lost 1 base, with 7 bases spanning the gap. CDR1 and CDR2 from the germline V gene are LNHDA and SQIVND (reference sequence). The CDR3 DNA reads TGTGCCAGTACGGTCCGGAACACTGAAGCTTTCTTT. Its protein is CASTVRNTEAFF.

This clonotype was counted many times. The chain recombines TRBV20-1 with TRBJ1-2; D is perhaps TRBD1 (6 bases). Germline lookup yields CDR1 DFQATT and CDR2 SNEGSKA (reference sequence). The V end lost 3 bases, the J end lost 4 bases, and 15 bases lay between the germline ends. The CDR3 is 14 residues long. The CDR3 spells CSARVRGGIYGYTF. The CDR3 bases are TGCAGTGCTAGGGTCAGGGGTGGAATCTATGGCTACACCTTC.

This clonotype was counted a few times. This chain connects TRBV5-1 to TRBJ2-2, with D possibly matching TRBD1 (6 bases). Germline-derived CDR1 and CDR2 are SGHRS and YFSETQ. V shed 6 bases and J shed 2 bases, with 11 bases lying between them. The CDR3 sequence is 14 residues long. Here the CDR3 reads CASNTGTNTGELFF. For the CDR3, the DNA is TGCGCCAGCAATACAGGGACAAACACCGGGGAGCTGTTTTTT.

The sample holds many counts of this clonotype. This sequence joins TRBV18 and TRBJ1-5, with D hard to call. CDR1 and CDR2 from the germline V gene are KGHSH and LQKENI. The V end lost 2 bases, the J end lost 7 bases, and 9 bases lay between the germline ends. The CDR3 extends over 13 amino acids. The CDR3 loop reads CASSPGMRQPQHF. The CDR3 DNA reads TGTGCCAGCTCACCAGGGATGAGGCAGCCCCAGCATTTT.

This clonotype was counted between two and nine times. The chain couples TRBV5-4 to TRBJ2-4, with 11 bases that match TRBD1. Germline CDR1 reads SGHNT; CDR2 reads YYREEE (reference sequence). The CDR3 loop spans 14 amino acids. J gave up 5 bases and V 4 bases, and 2 bases lay outside the gene matches. In DNA form, the CDR3 reads TGTGCCAGCAGCGTGGGACAGGGGGAAAACATTCAGTACTTC. This encodes CASSVGQGENIQYF.

V usage is TRBV30 and J usage is TRBJ2-1; D gene unclear. With 0 bases removed from V and 12 bases from J, the gap between germline ends came to 9 bases. CDR1 and CDR2 (germline): GTSNPN, SVGIG (reference sequence). The CDR3 extends over 11 amino acids. The CDR3 nucleotides read TGTGCCTGGAGTGTTGCCCCTGGGCAGTTCTTC. The encoded protein is CAWSVAPGQFF.

The genes are TRBV20-1 and TRBJ2-7; a weak D match, TRBD2 (5 bases). CDR3 length: 14 residues. Germline V gives CDR1 DFQATT, CDR2 SNEGSKA (reference sequence). Between the trimmed V and J ends, which lost 2 bases and 5 bases, there was a span of 16 bases. CDR3 residues: CSARLRTDRDEQYF. CDR3 bases: TGCAGTGCTAGACTCAGGACTGATAGAGACGAGCAGTACTTC.

This clonotype was recorded a few times. This CDR3 is CASSMRAGLYEQYF. Written as DNA, the CDR3 is TGTGCCAGTAGTATGAGGGCAGGACTCTACGAGCAGTACTTC. The chain carries TRBV19 and TRBJ2-7; a possible D gene is TRBD2 (5 bases). The CDR3 extends over 14 amino acids. V was clipped by 3 bases and J by 3 bases, with 12 bases between them. From germline, CDR1 is LNHDA and CDR2 SQIVND (reference sequence). The complete variable domain, with remaining parts taken from reference TRBV19 and TRBJ2-7, reads DGGITQSPKYLFRKEGQNVTLSCEQNLNHDAMYWYRQDPGQGLRLIYYSQIVNDFQKGDIAEGYSVSREKKESFPLTVTSAQKNPTAFYLCASSMRAGLYEQYFGPGTRLTVT.

For the CDR3, the DNA is TGTGCCAGCAGCCCCCAGGCTGGGAGCGAGCAGTACTTC. Amino acids: CASSPQAGSEQYF. The V call is TRBV7-2, the J call TRBJ2-7; TRBD2 is a possible D gene (5 bases). V dropped 5 bases and J dropped 6 bases, with 14 bases sitting between them. Germline V gene sequence: CDR1 SGHTA, CDR2 FQGNSA. The CDR3 runs to 13 residues.